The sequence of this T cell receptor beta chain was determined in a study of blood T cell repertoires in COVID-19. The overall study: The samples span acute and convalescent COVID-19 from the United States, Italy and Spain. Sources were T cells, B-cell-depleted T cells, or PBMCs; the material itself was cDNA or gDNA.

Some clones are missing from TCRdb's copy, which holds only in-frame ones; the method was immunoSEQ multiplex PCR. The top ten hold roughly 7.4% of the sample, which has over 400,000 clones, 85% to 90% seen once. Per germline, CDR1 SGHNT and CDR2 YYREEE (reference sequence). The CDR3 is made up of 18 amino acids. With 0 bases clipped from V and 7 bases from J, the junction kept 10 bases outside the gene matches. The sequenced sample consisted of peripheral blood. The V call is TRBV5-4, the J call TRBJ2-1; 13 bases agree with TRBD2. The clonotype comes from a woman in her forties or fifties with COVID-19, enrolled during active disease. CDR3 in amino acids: CASSLGSLGLAGENEQFF. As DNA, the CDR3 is TGTGCCAGCAGCTTGGGGTCCCTCGGACTAGCGGGGGAAAATGAGCAGTTCTTC.